The source of this T cell receptor beta chain is a study of blood T cells in healthy people across ages. The CDR3 is 15 amino acids. Germline V gene data show CDR1 as MNHEY and CDR2 as SVGAGI. The second PCR ran about 6 to 12 cycles with a sample-barcoded 5' primer and J-beta primers. Each CDR3 protein is one row after TCRdb ran MiXCR on the 5' RACE reads. The sample comprises 800,000 to 950,000 distinct CDR3 sequences, almost 30% of which are singletons, and 10% rests with the top ten. The table lists this clonotype with a few counts. An end of the junction does not agree with germline; a read error may underlie this. The same sample was also used in a study of T cells of mothers and their children.

Sequencing input: blood. The sequence came from a woman in her thirties or forties in good health. The chain employs TRBV6-5 and TRBJ2-1; possible D gene TRBD2, 6 bases. The CDR3 region is CASSYSGGWNNGQFF. The CDR3 DNA reads TGTGCCAGCAGTTACTCGGGGGGTTGGAACAATGGGCAGTTCTTC.